Detailed here is one TCR beta chain. This specimen belongs to a study of PD-L1 blockade in urothelial cancer. For the study at large: Patients previously received 0 to 3 chemotherapy regimens. Reported median T cell count for blood samples was more than 140,000.

The protocol was immunoSEQ multiplex PCR, while the TCRdb copy is restricted to in-frame clones and leaves out a portion. The table includes about 91,000 clones, more than 85% detected once. Trimming stripped 5 bases from V and 2 bases from J, with 16 bases between. Germline V lookup: CDR1 SGHRS, CDR2 YFSETQ. The CDR3 is 15 amino acids. Pretreatment sampling and on-treatment sampling together yielded between 1 and 8 samples for each patient. The receptor's source is a man aged 55 to 70 with urothelial cancer. This chain connects TRBV5-1 to TRBJ2-5; tentative D call: TRBD2 (6 bases). The sequencing here drew on PBMCs, taken around atezolizumab (anti-PD-L1) treatment. Here the CDR3 DNA reads TGCGCCAGCAGGCTCTTGGCTAGCGCTCAAGAGACCCAGTACTTC. Its protein product is CASRLLASAQETQYF. Full variable domain (missing parts from reference TRBV5-1 and TRBJ2-5): KAGVTQTPRYLIKTRGQQVTLSCSPISGHRSVSWYQQTPGQGLQFLFEYFSETQRNKGNFPGRFSGRQFSNSRSEMNVSTLELGDSALYLCASRLLASAQETQYFGPGTRLLVL.